These T cell receptor beta chains were read from a single sample in a study of brain T cells in children with intractable seizures. The data were produced by immunoSEQ multiplex PCR, yet TCRdb's version contains in-frame clones alone and is incomplete. The sample records about 76,000 clones, approximately 94% being singletons. Material: peripheral blood, obtained at surgery. The source of these receptors is a boy younger than two with tuberous sclerosis and intractable seizures. Both conserved end residues are part of each CDR3. Each record gives: J gene, V gene, D gene, CDR3 DNA, CDR3 protein. The D gene is left open where the match is weak.

TRBJ2-2 | TRBV4-1 | NA | TGCGCCAGCAGCCCCTGGGGGCGGGAGCAAGCCGGGGAGCTGTTTTTT | CASSPWGREQAGELFF
TRBJ2-7 | TRBV6-6 | NA | TGTGCCAGCAGTTACGCTGCCTACGAGCAGTACTTC | CASSYAAYEQYF
TRBJ1-5 | TRBV7-8 | NA | TGTGCCAGCAGCCCCGTTCGGGGGCGGGAAATTAATCAGCCCCAGCATTTT | CASSPVRGREINQPQHF
TRBJ2-1 | TRBV10-1 | NA | TGCGCCGACCGGGGCAACTGCAATGAGCAGTTCTTC | CADRGNCNEQFF
TRBJ2-2 | TRBV7-9 | NA | TGTGCCAGCAGCTACCCCCTAGGGGGGGACACCGGGGAGCTGTTTTTT | CASSYPLGGDTGELFF
TRBJ2-7 | TRBV5-1 | NA | TGCGCCAGCAGCTGGGACCCCCGGAGCTATGACGAGCAGTACTTC | CASSWDPRSYDEQYF
TRBJ2-4 | TRBV6-5 | TRBD2 | TGTGCCAGCAGATCCCTAGCGGCGGCCAAAAACATTCAGTACTTC | CASRSLAAAKNIQYF
TRBJ2-1 | TRBV7-9 | TRBD1 | TGTGCCAGCAGCCGGACAGGGTCCTACAATGAGCAGTTCTTC | CASSRTGSYNEQFF
TRBJ2-1 | TRBV24-1 | TRBD2 | TGTGCCACCAGTGGTGGACTAGCGGGGGGATACAATGAGCAGTTCTTC | CATSGGLAGGYNEQFF
TRBJ2-1 | TRBV19 | NA | TGTGCCAGTAGTGGGGGGATCTCGAGCTACAATGAGCAGTTCTTC | CASSGGISSYNEQFF
TRBJ2-1 | TRBV5-4 | TRBD2 | TGTGCCAGCAGCCCGGGACTAGCGGGAGGCTATGAGCAGTTCTTC | CASSPGLAGGYEQFF